The rows below give T cell receptor beta chains drawn from one sample of a study of cytomegalovirus exposure and HLA in healthy donors. The data were produced by immunoSEQ multiplex PCR, yet TCRdb's version contains in-frame clones alone and is incomplete. The sample has 150,000 to 200,000 clones; about 9.4% are singletons. Sample: PBMCs. These receptor sequences come from a woman aged 25 to 39 in good health and CMV-seropositive. Each CDR3 is given with its conserved first and last residue. D genes are given only for firm matches. Some rows mark clone size as missing; the rest say once, few, many or name a class of expanded clone.

clone_size,v_call,d_call,cdr3_length,j_call,cdr3_nt,cdr3_aa
-,TRBV5-1,-,13,TRBJ2-2,TGCGCCAGCAGCTTGGCGTCGGTCGGGGAGCTGTTTTTT,CASSLASVGELFF
-,TRBV10-3,-,13,TRBJ2-5,TGTGCCATCAGCAGTGGCAACCAAGAGACCCAGTACTTC,CAISSGNQETQYF
few,TRBV5-1,TRBD2,15,TRBJ2-7,TGCGCCAGCAGCTTGGAGGTAGCGGGAGATTACGAGCAGTACTTC,CASSLEVAGDYEQYF
few,TRBV7-9,TRBD1,15,TRBJ1-3,TGTGCCAGCAGCTTGGGACAGGGATCAGGAAACACCATATATTTT,CASSLGQGSGNTIYF
few,TRBV18,-,16,TRBJ1-5,TGTGCCAGCTCACCGCAGGGGATGGGCAGCAATCAGCCCCAGCATTTT,CASSPQGMGSNQPQHF
-,TRBV5-6,-,15,TRBJ1-3,TGTGCCAGCAGCTGGGGTAGGGGTTCTGGAAACACCATATATTTT,CASSWGRGSGNTIYF
few,TRBV11-2,TRBD2,15,TRBJ2-1,TGTGCCAGCAGCTTAGCCCCACTAGCGGGTAATGAGCAGTTCTTC,CASSLAPLAGNEQFF
-,TRBV19,-,14,TRBJ2-7,TGTGCCAGTAGTATAGGGGGCTACTCCTACGAGCAGTACTTC,CASSIGGYSYEQYF
-,TRBV25-1,-,14,TRBJ2-7,TGTGCCAGCAGTGACTCGGACATCGGCTACGAGCAGTACTTC,CASSDSDIGYEQYF
-,TRBV7-9,TRBD1,15,TRBJ2-5,TGTGCCAGCAGCGAAGGGACAGGGGTAGGGGAGACCCAGTACTTC,CASSEGTGVGETQYF
few,TRBV5-1,-,16,TRBJ2-6,TGCGCCAGCAGCCGCGGAGGCCACTCTGGGGCCAACGTCCTGACTTTC,CASSRGGHSGANVLTF
few,TRBV5-4,-,11,TRBJ2-3,TGTGCCAGCAGCCTTACAGATACGCAGTATTTT,CASSLTDTQYF
-,TRBV2,TRBD1,14,TRBJ2-7,TGTGCCAGCAGCGCCGGGACAGGGTTTCTCGAGCAGTACTTC,CASSAGTGFLEQYF
-,TRBV6-5,-,15,TRBJ1-6,TGTGCCAGCAGTTACTCGACCCAGGGCAATTCACCCCTCCACTTT,CASSYSTQGNSPLHF
-,TRBV18,TRBD1,14,TRBJ2-1,TGTGCCAGCTCGTCGGACAGGGAAGACAATGAGCAGTTCTTC,CASSSDREDNEQFF
-,TRBV19,-,14,TRBJ1-5,TGTGCCAGTGGTCTTGGGCTCGCAAATCAGCCCCAGCATTTT,CASGLGLANQPQHF
few,TRBV5-1,TRBD1,15,TRBJ2-3,TGCGCCAGCAGCTTAGGGGGCCCCCGCACAGATACGCAGTATTTT,CASSLGGPRTDTQYF
-,TRBV6-5,TRBD2,14,TRBJ2-1,TGTGCCACCGGACTAGTAGGGTCCTACAATGAGCAGTTCTTC,CATGLVGSYNEQFF
few,TRBV1,-,18,TRBJ2-7,TGCACCAGCAGCCAAGATAGGTGGAGGGCAGGTCTCTCCTACGAGCAGTACTTC,CTSSQDRWRAGLSYEQYF
few,TRBV14,-,14,TRBJ2-1,TGTGCCAGCAGCCAAAGTAGCTCCTACAATGAGCAGTTCTTC,CASSQSSSYNEQFF
-,TRBV11-2,-,15,TRBJ1-1,TGTGCCAGCAGCTTAGCTTTCATAAGGGGTACTGAAGCTTTCTTT,CASSLAFIRGTEAFF